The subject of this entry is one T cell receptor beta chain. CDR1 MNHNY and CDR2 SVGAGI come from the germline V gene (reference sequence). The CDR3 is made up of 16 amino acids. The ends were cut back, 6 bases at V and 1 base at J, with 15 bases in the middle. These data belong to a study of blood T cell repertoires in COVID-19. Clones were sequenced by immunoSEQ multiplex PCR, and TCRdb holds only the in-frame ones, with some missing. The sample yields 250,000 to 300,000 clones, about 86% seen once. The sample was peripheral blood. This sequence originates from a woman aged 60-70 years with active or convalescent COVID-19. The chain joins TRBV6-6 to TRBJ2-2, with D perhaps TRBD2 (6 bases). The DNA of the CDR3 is TGTGCCAGCAGAGGGAGTTGGGGGGTGAACACCGGGGAGCTGTTTTTT. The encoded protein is CASRGSWGVNTGELFF.